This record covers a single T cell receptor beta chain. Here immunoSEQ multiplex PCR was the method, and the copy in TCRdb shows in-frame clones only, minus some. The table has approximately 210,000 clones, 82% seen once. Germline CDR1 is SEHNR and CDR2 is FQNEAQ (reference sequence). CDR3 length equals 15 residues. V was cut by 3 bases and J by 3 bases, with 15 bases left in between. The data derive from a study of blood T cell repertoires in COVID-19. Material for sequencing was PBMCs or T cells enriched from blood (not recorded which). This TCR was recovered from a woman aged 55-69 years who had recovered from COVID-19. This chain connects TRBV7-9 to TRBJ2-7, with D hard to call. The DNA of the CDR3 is TGTGCCAGCAGCTTCCCCGGCTTAACGGGCTACGAGCAGTACTTC. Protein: CASSFPGLTGYEQYF.